This TCR beta chain was documented in a study of OX40 agonist ivuxolimab in advanced cancers. Study-level background: Dose-escalation patients were diagnosed with hepatocellular carcinoma, melanoma, renal cell cancer or head and neck cancer.

Worth noting for this clone: What it binds is unknown.

Clones were read by immunoSEQ multiplex PCR, and TCRdb kept only the in-frame ones, dropping some. Here the sample spans more than 45,000 clones, roughly four fifths being singletons. Peripheral blood came from all dose cohorts at three timepoints. Study-wide results and limits: Doses of 0.1 to 3.0 mg/kg were accompanied by clonal expansion of CD4+ and CD8+ blood T cells by week 6. Among the nonresponders, some also had low normalized T-cell clonal expansion.

CDR3 size: 16 residues. Germline V gene data show CDR1 as SGHDT and CDR2 as YYEEEE. Trimming removed 4 bases from V and 5 bases from J, with 21 bases in between. The receptor comes from an adult with an advanced solid tumor such as melanoma, head and neck, liver or kidney cancer. Material: CD4+ or CD8+ T cells sorted from blood, obtained in a trial of the OX40 agonist ivuxolimab. The chain employs TRBV5-6 and TRBJ2-5; weak D call: TRBD1 (5 bases). The CDR3 loop reads CASSAGRQFEKETQYF. CDR3 sequence (DNA): TGTGCCAGCAGCGCTGGACGACAGTTTGAGAAGGAGACCCAGTACTTC.